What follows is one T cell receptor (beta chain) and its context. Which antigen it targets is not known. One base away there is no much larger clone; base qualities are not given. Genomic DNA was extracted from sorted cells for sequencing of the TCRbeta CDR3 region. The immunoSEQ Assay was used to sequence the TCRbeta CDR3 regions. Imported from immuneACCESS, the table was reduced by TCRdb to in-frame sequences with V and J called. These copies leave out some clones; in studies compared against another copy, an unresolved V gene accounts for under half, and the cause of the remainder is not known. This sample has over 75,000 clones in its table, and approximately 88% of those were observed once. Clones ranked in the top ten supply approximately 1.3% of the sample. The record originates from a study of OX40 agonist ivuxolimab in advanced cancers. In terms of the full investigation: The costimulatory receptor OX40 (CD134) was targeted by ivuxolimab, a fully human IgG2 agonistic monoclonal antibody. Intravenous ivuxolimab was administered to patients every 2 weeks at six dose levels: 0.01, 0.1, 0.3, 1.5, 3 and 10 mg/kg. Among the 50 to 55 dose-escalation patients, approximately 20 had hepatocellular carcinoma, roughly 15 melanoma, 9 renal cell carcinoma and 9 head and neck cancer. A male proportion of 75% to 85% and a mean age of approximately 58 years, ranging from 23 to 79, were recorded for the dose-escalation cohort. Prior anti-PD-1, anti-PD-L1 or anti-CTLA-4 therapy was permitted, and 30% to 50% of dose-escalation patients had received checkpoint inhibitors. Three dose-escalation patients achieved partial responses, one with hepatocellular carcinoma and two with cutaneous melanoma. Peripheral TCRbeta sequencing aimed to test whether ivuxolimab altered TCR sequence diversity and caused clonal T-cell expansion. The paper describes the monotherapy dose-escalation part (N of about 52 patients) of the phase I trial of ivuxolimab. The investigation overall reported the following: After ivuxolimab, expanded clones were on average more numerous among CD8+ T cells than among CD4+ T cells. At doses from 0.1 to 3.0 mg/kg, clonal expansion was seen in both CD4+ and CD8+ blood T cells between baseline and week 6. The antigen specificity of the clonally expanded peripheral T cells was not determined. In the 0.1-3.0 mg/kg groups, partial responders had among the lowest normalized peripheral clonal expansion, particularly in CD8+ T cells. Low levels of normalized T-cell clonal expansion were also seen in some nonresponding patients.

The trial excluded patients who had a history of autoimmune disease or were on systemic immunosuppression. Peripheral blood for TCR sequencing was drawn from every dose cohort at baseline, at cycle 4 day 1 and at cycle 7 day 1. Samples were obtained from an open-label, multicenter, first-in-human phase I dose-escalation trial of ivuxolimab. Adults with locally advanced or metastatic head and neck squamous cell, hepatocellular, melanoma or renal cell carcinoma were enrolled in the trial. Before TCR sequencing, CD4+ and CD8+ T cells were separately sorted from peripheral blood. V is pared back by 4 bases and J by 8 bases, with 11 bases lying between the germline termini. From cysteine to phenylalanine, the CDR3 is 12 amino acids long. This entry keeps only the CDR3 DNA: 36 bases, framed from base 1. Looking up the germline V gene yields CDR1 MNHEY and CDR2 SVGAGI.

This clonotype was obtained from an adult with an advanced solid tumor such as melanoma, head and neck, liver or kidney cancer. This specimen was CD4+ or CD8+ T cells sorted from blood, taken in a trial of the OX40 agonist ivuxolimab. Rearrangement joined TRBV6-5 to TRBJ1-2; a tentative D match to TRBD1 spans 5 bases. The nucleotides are TGTGCCAGCAGTTTTTCGGGGGACGGCTACACCTTC. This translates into CASSFSGDGYTF.